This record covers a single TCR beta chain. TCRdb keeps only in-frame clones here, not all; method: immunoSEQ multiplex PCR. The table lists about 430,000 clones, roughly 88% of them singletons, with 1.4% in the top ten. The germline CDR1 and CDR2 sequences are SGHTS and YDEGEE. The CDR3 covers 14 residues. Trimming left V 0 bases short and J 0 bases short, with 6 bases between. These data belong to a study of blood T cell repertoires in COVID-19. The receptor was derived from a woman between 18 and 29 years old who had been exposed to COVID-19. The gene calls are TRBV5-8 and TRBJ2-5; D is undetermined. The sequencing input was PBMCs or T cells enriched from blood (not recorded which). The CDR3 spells CASSLGQYQETQYF. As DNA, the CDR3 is TGTGCCAGCAGCTTGGGGCAGTACCAAGAGACCCAGTACTTC.